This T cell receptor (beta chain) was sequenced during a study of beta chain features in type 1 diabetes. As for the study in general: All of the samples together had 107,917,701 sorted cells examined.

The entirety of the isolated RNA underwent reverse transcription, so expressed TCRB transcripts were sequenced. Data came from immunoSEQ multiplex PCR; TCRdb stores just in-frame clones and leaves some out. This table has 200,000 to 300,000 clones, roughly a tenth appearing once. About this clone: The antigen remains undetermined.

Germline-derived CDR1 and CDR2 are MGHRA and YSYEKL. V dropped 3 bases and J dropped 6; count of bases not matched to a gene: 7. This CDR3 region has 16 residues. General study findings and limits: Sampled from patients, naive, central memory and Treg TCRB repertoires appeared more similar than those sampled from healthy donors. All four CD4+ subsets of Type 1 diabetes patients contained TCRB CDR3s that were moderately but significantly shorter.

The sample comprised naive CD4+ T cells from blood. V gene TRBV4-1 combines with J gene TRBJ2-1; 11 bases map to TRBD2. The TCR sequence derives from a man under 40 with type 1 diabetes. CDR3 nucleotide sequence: TGCGCCAGCAGCCAGGTCCTAGCGGGGGGTATCAATGAGCAGTTCTTC. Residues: CASSQVLAGGINEQFF.